One sample yielded the 4 T cell receptor beta chains listed below, sequenced in a study of shared clonotypes between healthy human individuals. Profiling relied on immunoSEQ multiplex PCR, and the TCRdb table lists in-frame clones only, not all of them. The sample gives roughly 2.6 million clones, around 94% of which show up once; about 0.13% is in the top ten. What was sequenced was naive CD4+ T cells sorted from blood. The subset: CD45RA+ positively selected. These receptors all stem from a man between 18 and 35 years old in good health.

This chain links TRBV27 with TRBJ2-5; 11 positions agree with TRBD1. The CDR3 contains 16 residues. In germline, CDR1 is MNHEY, CDR2 SMNVEV (reference sequence). Losses at the gene ends were 6 bases for V and 5 bases for J; bases not matched to a gene: 11. Here the CDR3 DNA reads TGTGCCAGCAGCCGCTGGACAGGGGGCTTGAGTGAGACCCAGTACTTC. Its translation: CASSRWTGGLSETQYF.

The chain carries TRBV5-6 and TRBJ2-2; D is possibly TRBD1 (5 bases). The CDR3 consists of 15 residues. V shed 0 bases and J shed 4 bases, with 10 bases lying between them. From germline, CDR1 is SGHDT and CDR2 YYEEEE. In nucleotides, the CDR3 is TGTGCCAGCAGCTTGGGAGACAGCCCCACCGGGGAGCTGTTTTTT. Protein sequence: CASSLGDSPTGELFF. Variable domain in full (rest from reference TRBV5-6 and TRBJ2-2): DAGVTQSPTHLIKTRGQQVTLRCSPKSGHDTVSWYQQALGQGPQFIFQYYEEEERQRGNFPDRFSGHQFPNYSSELNVNALLLGDSALYLCASSLGDSPTGELFFGEGSRLTVL.

The CDR3 DNA is TGTGCCAGCAGCGTAGTTCCAGGGCCAACATCCGGGGAGCTGTTTTTT. This sequence encodes CASSVVPGPTSGELFF. J is TRBJ2-2 and V is TRBV9, with a weak D call TRBD1 (5 bases). Trimming took 0 bases from V and 6 from J, leaving 15 bases between them. The CDR3 loop spans 16 amino acids. CDR1 SGDLS and CDR2 YYNGEE come from the germline V gene.

Only one count was recorded for this clone. The chain uses TRBV7-4 and TRBJ2-1; 9 bases are a match to TRBD2. The trim removed 3 bases at V and 4 bases at J, leaving 13 bases unmatched. Germline V gene lookup returns CDR1 SGHVT and CDR2 SQSDAQ. This CDR3 region has 18 residues. The CDR3: CASSFGRSGSWGYNEQFF. CDR3 sequence (DNA): TGTGCCAGCAGCTTTGGGCGTAGCGGGAGTTGGGGATACAATGAGCAGTTCTTC.